This is a list of T cell receptor beta chains from one sample in a study of T cell changes during pregnancy in multiple sclerosis. Clones were sequenced by immunoSEQ multiplex PCR, and TCRdb holds only the in-frame ones, with some missing. The sample contains around 80,000 clones, about 94% of which appear only once. Sequencing was performed on peripheral blood, taken in the second trimester of pregnancy. These receptors all stem from a female donor in good health, enrolled as a control in a pregnancy study. Both conserved end residues are part of each CDR3. A D gene is named only where the DNA matches it firmly. The listing skips clone size in some rows; elsewhere it reads once, few, many or a size class.

J | V | D | size | CDR3 | DNA
TRBJ1-5 | TRBV28 | TRBD1 | - | CASSPGQESYSNQPQHF | TGTGCCAGCAGTCCGGGACAGGAATCTTATAGCAATCAGCCCCAGCATTTT
TRBJ1-1 | TRBV18 | TRBD1 | - | CASSPTLGQPNTEAFF | TGTGCCAGCTCACCGACCCTGGGACAGCCTAACACTGAAGCTTTCTTT
TRBJ2-3 | TRBV28 | TRBD1 | - | CASSLWEDRDTDTQYF | TGTGCCAGCAGTTTATGGGAGGACAGGGACACAGATACGCAGTATTTT
TRBJ2-7 | TRBV6-1 | TRBD1 | - | CASSTIDRDEQYF | TGTGCCAGCAGCACTATCGACAGGGACGAGCAGTACTTC
TRBJ1-4 | TRBV7-8 | - | - | CASSPRQTNEKLFF | TGTGCCAGCAGCCCCAGACAGACTAATGAAAAACTGTTTTTT
TRBJ2-3 | TRBV7-4 | - | - | CASSPKEAGIRKADTQYF | TGTGCCAGCTCTCCAAAGGAGGCGGGAATACGGAAAGCAGATACGCAGTATTTT
TRBJ1-5 | TRBV7-6 | TRBD1 | - | CASSSYDRGDQPQHF | TGTGCCAGCAGCTCCTACGACAGGGGCGATCAGCCCCAGCATTTT
TRBJ2-2 | TRBV19 | - | few | CASSIAVNTGELFF | TGTGCCAGTAGTATAGCGGTGAACACCGGGGAGCTGTTTTTT
TRBJ2-6 | TRBV28 | - | - | CASFGSSSGANVLTF | TGTGCCAGCTTTGGTAGCTCCTCTGGGGCCAACGTCCTGACTTTC
TRBJ2-7 | TRBV27 | TRBD2 | - | CASSLIGLAGGRQYF | TGTGCCAGCAGTTTAATAGGACTAGCGGGAGGTAGGCAGTACTTC
TRBJ1-2 | TRBV10-3 | - | - | CAISESRGYGYTF | TGTGCCATCAGTGAGTCAAGGGGTTATGGCTACACCTTC
TRBJ1-1 | TRBV7-9 | - | - | CASSPQAGMNTEAFF | TGTGCCAGCAGCCCCCAGGCGGGGATGAACACTGAAGCTTTCTTT
TRBJ1-5 | TRBV6-1 | - | - | CASRTAGGDNQPQHF | TGTGCCAGCAGGACCGCCGGGGGGGACAATCAGCCCCAGCATTTT
TRBJ2-7 | TRBV11-3 | TRBD1 | - | CASSFPRDSFRYEQYF | TGTGCCAGCAGCTTTCCCCGGGACAGCTTTCGCTACGAGCAGTACTTC
TRBJ1-2 | TRBV19 | TRBD1 | - | CASRTGEGSSYGYTF | TGTGCCAGCCGGACAGGGGAAGGATCTTCTTATGGCTACACCTTC
TRBJ1-5 | TRBV19 | - | few | CASSTTVNQPQHF | TGTGCCAGTAGTACGACAGTGAATCAGCCCCAGCATTTT
TRBJ1-2 | TRBV25-1 | - | - | CASSPPGDYGYTF | TGTGCCAGCAGCCCTCCGGGGGACTATGGCTACACCTTC
TRBJ1-4 | TRBV7-9 | - | - | CASSLGGWFDRQTNEKLFF | TGTGCCAGCAGCTTAGGGGGTTGGTTCGACCGACAGACTAATGAAAAACTGTTTTTT
TRBJ2-1 | TRBV7-6 | - | - | CASSLSDGEQFF | TGTGCCAGCAGCTTGAGCGATGGTGAGCAGTTCTTC
TRBJ2-7 | TRBV27 | - | - | CASSLSWGERWYEQYF | TGTGCCAGCAGTTTATCGTGGGGGGAGAGGTGGTACGAGCAGTACTTC
TRBJ2-5 | TRBV14 | TRBD2 | once | CASSRVRGLADQETQYF | TGTGCCAGCAGCCGGGTTAGGGGACTAGCGGATCAAGAGACCCAGTACTTC
TRBJ2-5 | TRBV6-5 | - | - | CASSETGYQETQYF | TGTGCCAGCAGTGAAACAGGGTACCAAGAGACCCAGTACTTC
TRBJ2-3 | TRBV30 | - | - | CAWDISGPLDTQYF | TGTGCCTGGGATATTAGCGGTCCCCTAGATACGCAGTATTTT
TRBJ1-1 | TRBV10-3 | TRBD1 | few | CAIRGQGVITEAFF | TGTGCCATCAGGGGACAGGGGGTAATCACTGAAGCTTTCTTT
TRBJ2-3 | TRBV2 | - | - | CASSEVVLARDTQYF | TGTGCCAGCAGTGAAGTAGTGCTAGCGAGAGATACGCAGTATTTT
TRBJ1-1 | TRBV6-5 | TRBD1 | - | CASSYWGQDTEAFF | TGTGCCAGCAGTTACTGGGGACAGGACACTGAAGCTTTCTTT
TRBJ2-1 | TRBV5-1 | TRBD2 | once | CASSPTGGEQFF | TGCGCCAGCAGCCCTACGGGGGGAGAGCAGTTCTTC
TRBJ2-7 | TRBV19 | - | - | CASSMQDSYEQYF | TGTGCCAGTAGTATGCAGGATTCCTACGAGCAGTACTTC
TRBJ2-7 | TRBV10-3 | TRBD1 | - | CATNRDRFYEQYF | TGTGCCACTAATCGGGACAGGTTCTACGAGCAGTACTTC
TRBJ2-6 | TRBV7-9 | - | - | CASSLRPGEANVLTF | TGTGCCAGCAGCTTAAGGCCGGGGGAGGCCAACGTCCTGACTTTC
TRBJ2-2 | TRBV27 | - | - | CASCGGTDSTGELFF | TGTGCCAGCTGCGGGGGGACAGACTCCACCGGGGAGCTGTTTTTT
TRBJ1-1 | TRBV27 | TRBD1 | - | CASSLSQGANTEAFF | TGTGCCAGCAGTTTAAGTCAGGGGGCGAACACTGAAGCTTTCTTT
TRBJ2-7 | TRBV5-1 | - | - | CASSPGGRGGYEQYF | TGCGCCAGCAGCCCGGGGGGAAGGGGGGGCTACGAGCAGTACTTC
TRBJ1-6 | TRBV6-5 | - | - | CASTRSSYNSPLHF | TGTGCCAGCACTCGGAGCTCCTATAATTCACCCCTCCACTTT
TRBJ1-6 | TRBV30 | - | - | CAWNGDKTNSPLHF | TGTGCCTGGAATGGGGACAAGACAAATTCACCCCTCCACTTT
TRBJ2-3 | TRBV7-2 | - | - | CASSSRADTQYF | TGTGCCAGCAGCTCCCGGGCAGATACGCAGTATTTT
TRBJ2-1 | TRBV4-1 | - | - | CASSPQTGSYNEQFF | TGCGCCAGCAGCCCCCAAACGGGCTCCTACAATGAGCAGTTCTTC
TRBJ2-3 | TRBV27 | TRBD2 | - | CASRSGTISTDTQYF | TGTGCCAGCAGGTCCGGGACTATCAGCACAGATACGCAGTATTTT
TRBJ1-2 | TRBV28 | - | once | CASSPTPEGYGYTF | TGTGCCAGCAGTCCCACACCGGAGGGTTATGGCTACACCTTC
TRBJ2-7 | TRBV2 | TRBD1 | - | CASKRTGTGATYEQYF | TGTGCCAGCAAAAGGACCGGGACAGGGGCAACCTACGAGCAGTACTTC
TRBJ1-5 | TRBV5-4 | - | once | CASSLDGGNQPQHF | TGTGCCAGCAGCTTGGACGGGGGAAATCAGCCCCAGCATTTT
TRBJ2-2 | TRBV10-3 | TRBD2 | - | CAISDSTSGRETGELFF | TGTGCCATCAGTGATTCGACTAGCGGGAGGGAGACCGGGGAGCTGTTTTTT
TRBJ1-3 | TRBV19 | - | - | CASSRTASGNTIYF | TGTGCCAGTAGTCGGACAGCCTCTGGAAACACCATATATTTT
TRBJ2-6 | TRBV5-1 | TRBD1 | - | CASRDRGTGANVLTF | TGCGCCAGCAGGGACAGGGGGACTGGGGCCAACGTCCTGACTTTC
TRBJ2-1 | TRBV10-2 | TRBD2 | - | CASTGTSLNEQFF | TGCGCCAGCACCGGGACTAGTCTGAATGAGCAGTTCTTC
TRBJ2-2 | TRBV28 | TRBD1 | - | CATGTGGSGELFF | TGTGCCACCGGGACAGGGGGATCCGGGGAGCTGTTTTTT
TRBJ2-7 | TRBV6-5 | - | - | CASRAGATYEQYF | TGTGCCAGCAGGGCAGGGGCTACCTACGAGCAGTACTTC
TRBJ2-2 | TRBV25-1 | - | once | CASRSPQYTGELFF | TGTGCCAGCAGGAGCCCCCAATACACCGGGGAGCTGTTTTTT
TRBJ2-7 | TRBV28 | TRBD2 | - | CASSLGLAGAYEQYF | TGTGCCAGCAGTCTCGGACTAGCGGGAGCCTACGAGCAGTACTTC
TRBJ1-2 | TRBV6-1 | - | once | CASSVSGDYGYTF | TGTGCCAGCAGCGTTTCAGGGGACTATGGCTACACCTTC